Each of the 9 T cell receptor beta chains below was sequenced from the same sample in a study of blood T cell repertoires in COVID-19. Clones were read by immunoSEQ multiplex PCR, and TCRdb kept only the in-frame ones, dropping some. The table shows under 200,000 clones, with 88% occurring only once. The sequenced material came from peripheral blood. The receptors were sampled from a man between 40 and 49 years old with active or convalescent COVID-19.

This chain connects TRBV11-3 to TRBJ2-7; TRBD2 is a possible D gene (6 bases). Trimming left V 0 bases short and J 3 bases short, with 12 bases between. The CDR3 contains 15 residues. CDR1 is SGHNT and CDR2 is YENEEA in the germline V gene. The CDR3 spells CASSLEVRGSYEQYF. DNA for the CDR3: TGTGCCAGCAGCTTAGAGGTGCGGGGAAGCTACGAGCAGTACTTC.

Of note for this clone: Other DNA sequences of this sample code for an identical CDR3. The V gene is TRBV9, the J gene TRBJ2-3; D uncertain. V lost 0 bases and J 0 bases, leaving 5 bases between the germline ends. Germline values: CDR1 SGDLS, CDR2 YYNGEE. This CDR3 spans 14 amino acids. CDR3 protein: CASSVGPSTDTQYF. The CDR3 DNA reads as TGTGCCAGCAGCGTAGGTCCAAGCACAGATACGCAGTATTTT. The full variable domain, in which reference TRBV9 and TRBJ2-3 provide the parts outside the CDR3, is DSGVTQTPKHLITATGQRVTLRCSPRSGDLSVYWYQQSLDQGLQFLIQYYNGEERAKGNILERFSAQQFPDLHSELNLSSLELGDSALYFCASSVGPSTDTQYFGPGTRLTVL.

The V gene is TRBV6-1, the J gene TRBJ2-7, with D possibly matching TRBD2 (6 bases). The CDR3 is 14 amino acids. Between the trimmed V and J ends, which lost 1 base and 4 bases, there was a span of 11 bases. Germline V gene data show CDR1 as MNHNS and CDR2 as SASEGT. CDR3 loop: CASSEVVAEYEQYF. The CDR3 nucleotides read TGTGCCAGCAGTGAAGTGGTAGCGGAGTACGAGCAGTACTTC.

This rearrangement joins TRBV12-3 or TRBV12-4 to TRBJ2-5, with 7 bases aligning to TRBD2. The V segment lost 3 bases and the J segment 5 bases; nucleotides outside the gene matches: 3. The CDR3 is made up of 13 amino acids. In DNA, the CDR3 is TGTGCCAGCAGTTTTTTGGGAGGGGAGACCCAGTACTTC. Translation gives CASSFLGGETQYF.

CDR3 sequence: CASSIQGALGYGYTF. The CDR3 coding sequence is TGTGCCAGTAGTATACAGGGGGCTTTAGGCTATGGCTACACCTTC. V gene TRBV19 combines with J gene TRBJ1-2; 8 bases match TRBD1. The J segment lost 4 bases and the V segment lost 2 bases, leaving 6 bases of the junction unmatched. The CDR3 is made up of 15 amino acids. Germline V gene lookup returns CDR1 LNHDA and CDR2 SQIVND (reference sequence). Supplemented by reference TRBV19 and TRBJ1-2, the full variable domain reads DGGITQSPKYLFRKEGQNVTLSCEQNLNHDAMYWYRQDPGQGLRLIYYSQIVNDFQKGDIAEGYSVSREKKESFPLTVTSAQKNPTAFYLCASSIQGALGYGYTFGSGTRLTVV.

Remarks on this clone: The same CDR3 also results from other DNA sequences found in this sample. The V gene is TRBV9, the J gene TRBJ1-1; tentatively, D is TRBD1 (5 bases). The CDR3 is made up of 13 amino acids. Trimming left V 1 base short and J 2 bases short, with 6 bases between. From germline, CDR1 is SGDLS and CDR2 YYNGEE. CDR3 amino acids: CASSVTGNTEAFF. In nucleotides, the CDR3 is TGTGCCAGCAGCGTAACAGGAAACACTGAAGCTTTCTTT.

The chain recombines TRBV6-4 with TRBJ1-4, with D possibly being TRBD1 (5 bases). From germline, CDR1 is MRHNA and CDR2 SNTAGT. Trimming removed 6 bases at V and 8 bases at J, with 7 bases between. The CDR3 loop spans 11 amino acids. The CDR3 DNA reads as TGTGCCAGCAGGTGGACAGAAAAACTGTTTTTT. Translation: CASRWTEKLFF.

The CDR3 bases are TGCGCCAGCAGCCCGCAAGGACAGGGCCACCAAGAGACCCAGTACTTC. This codes for CASSPQGQGHQETQYF. This chain joins TRBV4-3 and TRBJ2-5; 8 bases fit TRBD1. CDR1 and CDR2 from the germline V gene are LGHNA and YSLEER. With 4 bases clipped from V and 0 bases from J, the junction kept 7 bases outside the gene matches. The length of the CDR3 is 16 residues.

This chain links TRBV28 with TRBJ2-7; 7 bases align to TRBD1. V trimming: 3 bases; J trimming: 5 bases; junction bases outside the gene matches: 7. The CDR3 runs to 14 residues. The germline V gene encodes CDR1 MDHEN and CDR2 SYDVKM. The CDR3, as DNA: TGTGCCAGCAGTTTGGTTAAGGGGGCCCACGAGCAGTACTTC. Translating gives CASSLVKGAHEQYF.